This TCR beta chain was identified during a study of monozygotic twins with inflammatory bowel disease. This CDR3 region has 18 residues. Findings and caveats of the study: IBD patients showed reduced TCRbeta diversity (inverse Simpson) versus healthy co-twins. The data gave no support to a single strong IBD-associated signal or clonotype.

A note on this clonotype: Its antigen is not known.

The input for each TCR library was 3500 ng of total RNA. TCRdb reprocessed the 5' RACE reads and keeps a single row for each CDR3 protein, giving no DNA. Recorded for this sample: a few hundred thousand distinct CDR3 sequences. The TCR comes from a human donor with ulcerative colitis or Crohn's disease, or a healthy co-twin of an affected twin (not recorded which). The sequenced sample consisted of blood. The V gene is TRBV12-3 or TRBV12-4, the J gene TRBJ1-1; the D call of TRBD1 rests on TCRdb alone, since no DNA is present to check it. The CDR3 is CASSPRPLRTGLNTEAFF.